Included here is one T cell receptor (beta chain) sequence, with context. Its antigen is not identified. Data came from immunoSEQ multiplex PCR; TCRdb stores just in-frame clones and leaves some out. Seen here are around 200,000 clones, about four fifths observed once, and the top ten hold 11%. The data were taken from a study of cytotoxic CD8 clonotypes in ibrutinib-treated CLL. Study overall: The response samples were taken once patients had been treated for a median of about 12 months, range 6 to 36. Study outcomes and limitations: Public clonotypes were rare and shrank or held steady on treatment. Relative to age-matched healthy donors, clonality at baseline was higher, and it tracked circulating CD8+ T-cell counts.

This CDR3 contains 14 residues. Germline V gene sequence: CDR1 MNHEY, CDR2 SVGAGI. Deletions cut 2 bases from V and 8 bases from J, with 13 bases between. Genomic DNA for TCR beta libraries, approximately 2.1 micrograms, came from cryopreserved PBMCs. The source is a human donor with chronic lymphocytic leukemia. The chain employs TRBV6-5 and TRBJ2-1; TRBD1 is a possible D gene (6 bases). This specimen was PBMCs, taken after 12 months of ibrutinib treatment. CDR3 region: CASSYEDRSDEQFF. The CDR3 nucleotides read TGTGCCAGCAGTTACGAGGACAGATCGGATGAGCAGTTCTTC.